The TCR beta chain under discussion was sequenced for a study of identical twins. This clonotype has only a few counts. Its matching antigen is unknown. Possible read error: a much larger clone is one base away. Overall study results and limits: Rather than following the same donors, the conclusions depended on cross-sectional statistical analysis.

Germline-derived CDR1 and CDR2 are ENHRY and SYGVKD. V was trimmed by 3 bases and J by 4 bases, leaving 2 bases between them. The CDR3 runs 11 residues. Unique molecular identifiers were present on the cDNA, which also gained a universal primer site by template switching. Each CDR3 protein is one row after TCRdb ran MiXCR on the 5' RACE reads. The sample has roughly 690,000 distinct CDR3 sequences, around 20% seen once. These same records also appear under a second study, on T cells expressing NK-cell markers. That publication notes: Seven donors tested HCMV-seropositive and one tested seronegative among the eight sequenced. The contribution of dominant NKG2C+ clonotypes to CD8+ T cells in about 6 donors was about 1.0-7.5%.

This TCR was recovered from a woman younger than 30 in good health. The specimen was PBMCs. This chain links TRBV10-3 with TRBJ2-3; D is unclear. The CDR3 protein is CAISDPDTQYF. CDR3 DNA: TGTGCCATCAGTGACCCAGATACGCAGTATTTT.